These 21 T cell receptor beta chains share one sample of origin, sequenced in a study of response to subunit inactivated influenza vaccine. TCRdb re-derived calls from the RT-PCR reads in MiXCR, one entry per CDR3 protein. The table includes 250,000 to 350,000 distinct CDR3 sequences, 22% detected once. Sequenced material: PBMCs from blood, taken less than 22 months after vaccination. The receptors stem from a man between 45 and 75 years old who received an inactivated influenza vaccine.

CDR3 region: CAWSVRAGGNQPQHF. CDR3 DNA: TGTGCCTGGAGTGTACGGGCAGGGGGCAATCAGCCCCAGCATTTT. V gene TRBV30 combines with J gene TRBJ1-5, with D possibly matching TRBD1 (6 bases). CDR1 and CDR2 (germline): GTSNPN, SVGIG (reference sequence). V was trimmed by 0 bases and J by 2 bases, leaving 11 bases between them. The CDR3 contains 15 residues. The full variable domain, completed using reference TRBV30 and TRBJ1-5, is SQTIHQWPATLVQPVGSPLSLECTVEGTSNPNLYWYRQAAGRGLQLLFYSVGIGQISSEVPQNLSASRPQDRQFILSSKKLLLSDSGFYLCAWSVRAGGNQPQHFGDGTRLSIL.

The rearrangement links TRBV20-1 to TRBJ2-1; 8 bases fit TRBD2. The CDR3 runs 14 residues. Germline V gene data show CDR1 as DFQATT and CDR2 as SNEGSKA (reference sequence). The junction had 11 bases not matched to a gene; V was cut back by 6 bases and J by 7 bases. CDR3 loop: CSAISGSRWNEQFF. In DNA, the CDR3 is TGCAGTGCAATAAGCGGGAGTAGGTGGAATGAGCAGTTCTTC.

The sample holds a few counts of this clonotype. The rearrangement links TRBV20-1 to TRBJ1-1, with D maybe TRBD1 (5 bases). CDR1 and CDR2 (germline): DFQATT, SNEGSKA (reference sequence). V was pared by 3 bases and J by 1 base, with 12 bases between. There are 14 residues in the CDR3. This CDR3 is CSASGGNRNTEAFF. DNA of the CDR3: TGCAGTGCTAGCGGGGGAAACAGGAACACTGAAGCTTTCTTT.

The J gene is TRBJ2-7, the V gene TRBV7-2; D is ambiguous. The CDR3 runs 13 residues. Germline V CDR1 and CDR2: SGHTA, FQGNSA. Trimming shortened V by 5 bases and J by 2 bases, and 10 bases separated the two germline ends. CDR3: CASSGQVTYEQYF. CDR3 coding DNA: TGTGCCAGCAGCGGTCAGGTGACCTACGAGCAGTACTTC.

The CDR3 is CASSFGTSGSRDPDTQYF. The CDR3 nucleotides read TGTGCCAGCAGCTTCGGGACTAGCGGGAGTCGGGATCCAGATACGCAGTATTTT. The chain uses TRBV11-2 and TRBJ2-3; TRBD2 matches at 14 bases. This CDR3 spans 18 amino acids. Germline V gene data show CDR1 as SGHAT and CDR2 as FQNNGV. Germline trimming cut 3 bases from V and 4 bases from J; bases unmatched to any gene: 9. Based on the CDR3 plus reference TRBV11-2 and TRBJ2-3, the full variable domain is EAGVAQSPRYKIIEKRQSVAFWCNPISGHATLYWYQQILGQGPKLLIQFQNNGVVDDSQLPKDRFSAERLKGVDSTLKIQPAKLEDSAVYLCASSFGTSGSRDPDTQYFGPGTRLTVL.

The gene calls are TRBV5-1 and TRBJ2-3; possible D gene TRBD1, 5 bases. There are 13 residues in the CDR3. V was pared by 4 bases and J by 2 bases, with 8 bases between. CDR1 is SGHRS, CDR2 YFSETQ, per germline. CDR3 amino acids: CASSQDITDTQYF. The CDR3 DNA sequence: TGCGCCAGCAGCCAGGACATCACAGATACGCAGTATTTT.

The rearrangement uses TRBV15 and TRBJ1-5; D possibly corresponds to TRBD1 (6 bases). The CDR3 sequence is 16 residues long. In germline, CDR1 is LNHNV, CDR2 YYDKDF (reference sequence). The V and J ends lost 5 bases and 0 bases respectively, with 14 bases between them. The CDR3 DNA reads TGTGCCACCAGCTGGGGGGCGGCGAATAGCAATCAGCCCCAGCATTTT. Its translation is CATSWGAANSNQPQHF. Complete variable domain (other parts from reference TRBV15 and TRBJ1-5): DAMVIQNPRYQVTQFGKPVTLSCSQTLNHNVMYWYQQKSSQAPKLLFHYYDKDFNNEADTPDNFQSRRPNTSFCFLDIRSPGLGDTAMYLCATSWGAANSNQPQHFGDGTRLSIL.

The CDR3 spells CSAGRTGGASGYTF. The CDR3 DNA sequence: TGCAGTGCTGGCCGGACAGGGGGCGCGAGTGGCTACACCTTC. The J gene is TRBJ1-2, the V gene TRBV20-1, with 11 bases aligning to TRBD1. V lost 5 bases and J lost 7; bases outside the gene matches: 9. Germline CDR1 reads DFQATT; CDR2 reads SNEGSKA (reference sequence). The CDR3 consists of 14 residues.

The sample holds a few counts of this clonotype. The chain combines TRBV6-2 or TRBV6-3 with TRBJ2-7; perhaps TRBD1 as D (6 bases). Trimming left V 7 bases short and J 1 base short, with 8 bases between. The CDR3 consists of 12 residues. The germline V gene encodes CDR1 MNHEY and CDR2 SVGEGT. In DNA form, the CDR3 reads TGTGCCAGCAAAGGACAGTCCTACGAGCAGTACTTC. Translated: CASKGQSYEQYF.

The rearrangement joins TRBV12-3 or TRBV12-4 to TRBJ2-2; D not certain. The CDR3 loop spans 13 amino acids. Trimming took off 2 bases at V and 7 bases at J, with 8 bases between the two ends. The CDR3 nucleotides read TGTGCCAGCAGTTTAAGTGGCATCGGGGAGCTGTTTTTT. It specifies CASSLSGIGELFF.

This clonotype appeared a few times. The chain uses TRBV29-1 and TRBJ1-2; 9 nucleotides agree with TRBD1. This CDR3 region has 15 residues. CDR1 and CDR2 from the germline V gene are SQVTM and ANQGSEA. V lost 5 bases, J lost 8 bases, and 15 bases stayed unmatched. The CDR3 spells CSVSPILGQGRGYTF. The CDR3 DNA reads TGCAGCGTTTCTCCCATTCTGGGACAGGGTCGGGGCTACACCTTC. The variable domain in full, with the rest retrieved from reference TRBV29-1 and TRBJ1-2, is SAVISQKPSRDICQRGTSLTIQCQVDSQVTMMFWYRQQPGQSLTLIATANQGSEATYESGFVIDKFPISRPNLTFSTLTVSNMSPEDSSIYLCSVSPILGQGRGYTFGSGTRLTVV.

The V gene is TRBV3-1, the J gene TRBJ2-1, with TRBD1 as a possible D gene (6 bases). The CDR3 runs to 14 residues. Trimming removed 0 bases at V and 9 bases at J, with 12 bases between. Germline CDR1 reads LGHDT; CDR2 reads YNNKEL (reference sequence). The CDR3 DNA reads as TGTGCCAGCAGCCAAGATCTCAGGGGTCCTGAGCAGTTCTTC. Translating it yields CASSQDLRGPEQFF.

V and J are TRBV20-1 and TRBJ2-3; unclear D gene. The CDR3 extends over 15 amino acids. Germline CDR1 reads DFQATT; CDR2 reads SNEGSKA (reference sequence). V lost 0 bases and J lost 9, with 19 bases in between. This CDR3 reads CSARDHWTSSVTQYF. The CDR3 DNA sequence: TGCAGTGCTAGAGATCACTGGACGAGCTCGGTAACGCAGTATTTT.

This chain uses TRBV11-2 with TRBJ1-5, with 10 bases matching TRBD1. With 4 bases clipped from V and 7 bases from J, the junction kept 7 bases outside the gene matches. Per germline, CDR1 SGHAT and CDR2 FQNNGV. The CDR3 runs 15 residues. The CDR3 loop reads CASSSDRGLGQPQHF. DNA of the CDR3: TGTGCCAGCAGCTCCGACAGGGGGCTAGGACAGCCCCAGCATTTT.

V usage is TRBV7-2 and J usage is TRBJ2-3, with 12 bases matching TRBD2. This CDR3 has 17 residues. The germline CDR1 and CDR2 sequences are SGHTA and FQGNSA. V was pared by 3 bases and J by 7 bases, with 11 bases of the junction left unmatched. The CDR3 DNA reads as TGTGCCAGCAGCTTTGGACTAGCGGGGCCCTTCCTGAATACGCAGTATTTT. Amino acids: CASSFGLAGPFLNTQYF.

This clonotype was seen only a few times. The V and J genes are TRBV4-1 and TRBJ1-2, with 7 positions matching TRBD1. CDR1 MGHRA and CDR2 YSYEKL come from the germline V gene. The V gene end was trimmed by 3 bases and the J gene end by 13 bases; junction bases not matched to a gene: 11. The CDR3 extends over 13 amino acids. The CDR3 here is CASSQTGPYSGTF. The CDR3 nucleotides read TGCGCCAGCAGCCAGACAGGGCCTTACTCGGGCACCTTC.

This clonotype was detected a few times. The rearrangement uses TRBV7-8 and TRBJ2-3; 9 bases line up with TRBD2. Unmatched junction bases numbered 9, after V lost 6 bases and J lost 2 bases. This CDR3 has 16 residues. Germline CDR1 is SGHVS and CDR2 is FQNEAQ. CDR3 loop: CASRPRQRGDTDTQYF. DNA of the CDR3: TGTGCCAGCAGACCCCGCCAGCGGGGGGACACAGATACGCAGTATTTT. Together with reference TRBV7-8 and TRBJ2-3, the CDR3 gives the full variable domain: GAGVSQSPRYKVAKRGQDVALRCDPISGHVSLFWYQQALGQGPEFLTYFQNEAQLDKSGLPSDRFFAERPEGSVSTLKIQRTQQEDSAVYLCASRPRQRGDTDTQYFGPGTRLTVL.

This rearrangement joins TRBV9 to TRBJ2-1, with D hard to call. Germline CDR1 is SGDLS and CDR2 is YYNGEE. CDR3 size: 13 residues. Deletions cut 2 bases from V and 5 bases from J, with 8 bases between. The CDR3 DNA reads as TGTGCCAGCAGCGTTCGCCAGGACAATGAGCAGTTCTTC. Protein product: CASSVRQDNEQFF.

The chain has TRBV5-1 and TRBJ1-6; TRBD1 aligns across 9 bases. Trimming cost V 4 bases and J 5 bases; bases outside gene matches: 4. Germline loops: CDR1 SGHRS, CDR2 YFSETQ. The CDR3 sequence is 15 residues long. The CDR3 sequence is CASSLQGANNSPLHF. In nucleotides, the CDR3 is TGCGCCAGCAGCCTACAGGGGGCTAATAATTCACCCCTCCACTTT.

This clonotype was recorded many times. The chain recombines TRBV5-1 with TRBJ1-1, with 7 bases that match TRBD1. Germline V gene data show CDR1 as SGHRS and CDR2 as YFSETQ. CDR3 length: 15 amino acids. With V trimmed by 3 bases and J by 0 bases, 5 bases remained unmatched. CDR3 nucleotide sequence: TGCGCCAGCAGCTGGGGACAGTCGCTGAACACTGAAGCTTTCTTT. Protein sequence: CASSWGQSLNTEAFF.

This sequence joins TRBV9 and TRBJ2-2; maybe TRBD1 (6 bases). This CDR3 contains 20 residues. Germline CDR1 reads SGDLS; CDR2 reads YYNGEE. V lost 0 bases and J lost 1, with 22 bases in between. This CDR3 reads CASSVGLPRPGHKNTGELFF. The CDR3 DNA follows: TGTGCCAGCAGCGTAGGTCTCCCGAGACCGGGACACAAGAACACCGGGGAGCTGTTTTTT. Full variable domain (outside the CDR3, taken from reference TRBV9 and TRBJ2-2): DSGVTQTPKHLITATGQRVTLRCSPRSGDLSVYWYQQSLDQGLQFLIQYYNGEERAKGNILERFSAQQFPDLHSELNLSSLELGDSALYFCASSVGLPRPGHKNTGELFFGEGSRLTVL.